This is a list of T cell receptor beta chains from one sample in a study of blood T cell repertoires in COVID-19. The repertoire was sequenced with immunoSEQ multiplex PCR; TCRdb's copy has only in-frame clones and lacks some. The sample has 150,000 to 200,000 clones, approximately 90% seen once. The sequenced material came from peripheral blood. Receptors originate from a woman aged 55-75 years who had recovered from COVID-19. The CDR3 runs from the conserved cysteine through the conserved F or W. The order of the fields is J gene, V gene, clone size, D gene, CDR3 protein, CDR3 DNA. A D gene is named only where the DNA matches it firmly. Clone size is shown for a subset of rows, as once, few, many or a class of expanded clone.

j_gene: TRBJ1-5
v_gene: TRBV21-1
abundance: .
d_gene: .
CDR3aa: CASRRARGQPQHF
CDR3nt: TGTGCCAGCCGCCGGGCCAGGGGTCAGCCCCAGCATTTT

j_gene: TRBJ1-6
v_gene: TRBV7-8
abundance: once
d_gene: .
CDR3aa: CASSQNRADNSPLHF
CDR3nt: TGTGCCAGCAGCCAAAACAGGGCGGATAATTCACCCCTCCACTTT

j_gene: TRBJ2-2
v_gene: TRBV19
abundance: .
d_gene: .
CDR3aa: CASSFSEGGELFF
CDR3nt: TGTGCCAGTAGTTTTAGCGAAGGCGGGGAGCTGTTTTTT

j_gene: TRBJ2-1
v_gene: TRBV10-2
abundance: .
d_gene: TRBD2
CDR3aa: CASLLAGGVSYNEQFF
CDR3nt: TGCGCCAGCCTACTAGCGGGGGGCGTCTCCTACAATGAGCAGTTCTTC

j_gene: TRBJ1-2
v_gene: TRBV4-1
abundance: .
d_gene: .
CDR3aa: CASSQAAGDYGYTF
CDR3nt: TGCGCCAGCAGCCAAGCAGCAGGGGACTATGGCTACACCTTC

j_gene: TRBJ1-1
v_gene: TRBV5-1
abundance: .
d_gene: TRBD1
CDR3aa: CASSLGTANTEAFF
CDR3nt: TGCGCCAGCAGCTTAGGGACAGCAAACACTGAAGCTTTCTTT

j_gene: TRBJ2-3
v_gene: TRBV4-3
abundance: few
d_gene: TRBD1
CDR3aa: CASSQDQGALSTDTQYF
CDR3nt: TGCGCCAGCAGCCAAGATCAGGGGGCTTTAAGCACAGATACGCAGTATTTT

j_gene: TRBJ1-1
v_gene: TRBV6-4
abundance: once
d_gene: TRBD1
CDR3aa: CASSDSIGGGITEAFF
CDR3nt: TGTGCCAGCAGTGACTCAATTGGAGGGGGCATCACTGAAGCTTTCTTT

j_gene: TRBJ1-6
v_gene: TRBV28
abundance: .
d_gene: TRBD1
CDR3aa: CASSLDRVASPLHF
CDR3nt: TGTGCCAGCAGCTTAGACAGGGTGGCCTCACCCCTCCACTTT

j_gene: TRBJ2-5
v_gene: TRBV28
abundance: few
d_gene: TRBD1
CDR3aa: CASTEGQPNQETQYF
CDR3nt: TGTGCCAGCACCGAGGGACAGCCTAACCAAGAGACCCAGTACTTC

j_gene: TRBJ2-1
v_gene: TRBV27
abundance: .
d_gene: TRBD2
CDR3aa: CASSLSKTSGVFDEQFF
CDR3nt: TGTGCCAGCAGTTTATCTAAGACTAGCGGGGTATTTGATGAGCAGTTCTTC

j_gene: TRBJ1-2
v_gene: TRBV18
abundance: .
d_gene: TRBD1
CDR3aa: CASSRDSTNYGYTF
CDR3nt: TGTGCCAGCTCACGGGACAGCACTAACTATGGCTACACCTTC

j_gene: TRBJ1-5
v_gene: TRBV5-1
abundance: .
d_gene: .
CDR3aa: CASSLGPGGQPQHF
CDR3nt: TGCGCCAGCAGCTTGGGCCCAGGTGGGCAGCCCCAGCATTTT

j_gene: TRBJ1-2
v_gene: TRBV7-8
abundance: .
d_gene: TRBD1
CDR3aa: CASSLDRGGYGYTF
CDR3nt: TGTGCCAGCAGCTTAGACAGGGGAGGCTATGGCTACACCTTC

j_gene: TRBJ2-4
v_gene: TRBV5-1
abundance: .
d_gene: TRBD1
CDR3aa: CASSLPGQGNIQYF
CDR3nt: TGCGCCAGCAGCTTGCCAGGACAGGGTAACATTCAGTACTTC

j_gene: TRBJ2-7
v_gene: TRBV24-1
abundance: .
d_gene: TRBD1
CDR3aa: CATSDPGTDSYEQYF
CDR3nt: TGTGCCACCAGTGACCCCGGGACAGACTCCTACGAGCAGTACTTC

j_gene: TRBJ1-2
v_gene: TRBV27
abundance: .
d_gene: .
CDR3aa: CASSPRTDSGYGYTF
CDR3nt: TGTGCCAGCAGTCCCCGGACTGATTCGGGATATGGCTACACCTTC

j_gene: TRBJ2-1
v_gene: TRBV6-4
abundance: .
d_gene: TRBD2
CDR3aa: CASSDSAGGRYNEQFF
CDR3nt: TGTGCCAGCAGTGACTCGGCGGGGGGGCGTTACAATGAGCAGTTCTTC

j_gene: TRBJ1-4
v_gene: TRBV6-5
abundance: .
d_gene: .
CDR3aa: CASTLIRGEKLFF
CDR3nt: TGTGCCAGCACCCTTATACGGGGGGAAAAACTGTTTTTT

j_gene: TRBJ2-7
v_gene: TRBV6-5
abundance: .
d_gene: .
CDR3aa: CASSYGGGGRNEQYF
CDR3nt: TGTGCCAGCAGTTATGGTGGGGGGGGGCGAAACGAGCAGTACTTC

j_gene: TRBJ2-2
v_gene: TRBV11-3
abundance: .
d_gene: .
CDR3aa: CASSRGANTGELFF
CDR3nt: TGTGCCAGCAGTCGGGGGGCCAACACCGGGGAGCTGTTTTTT

j_gene: TRBJ1-2
v_gene: TRBV5-1
abundance: .
d_gene: TRBD1
CDR3aa: CASSPGGAVYGYTF
CDR3nt: TGCGCCAGCAGCCCAGGGGGCGCGGTCTATGGCTACACCTTC

j_gene: TRBJ1-1
v_gene: TRBV29-1
abundance: .
d_gene: .
CDR3aa: CSVEGRQRTEAFF
CDR3nt: TGCAGCGTTGAGGGCCGACAGCGCACTGAAGCTTTCTTT

j_gene: TRBJ1-1
v_gene: TRBV6-5
abundance: .
d_gene: .
CDR3aa: CASSYYMNTEAFF
CDR3nt: TGTGCCAGCAGTTACTACATGAACACTGAAGCTTTCTTT

j_gene: TRBJ2-5
v_gene: TRBV29-1
abundance: .
d_gene: .
CDR3aa: CSVLTWETQYF
CDR3nt: TGCAGCGTTCTTACTTGGGAGACCCAGTACTTC

j_gene: TRBJ1-6
v_gene: TRBV28
abundance: .
d_gene: TRBD1
CDR3aa: CASSPGTGVPYNSPLHF
CDR3nt: TGTGCCAGCAGTCCCGGGACAGGGGTCCCCTATAATTCACCCCTCCACTTT

j_gene: TRBJ2-7
v_gene: TRBV19
abundance: .
d_gene: .
CDR3aa: CASSIGTGFSYEQYF
CDR3nt: TGTGCCAGTAGTATCGGCACAGGGTTTTCCTACGAGCAGTACTTC

j_gene: TRBJ2-6
v_gene: TRBV18
abundance: .
d_gene: TRBD1
CDR3aa: CASSPRDRGSGANVLTF
CDR3nt: TGTGCCAGCTCACCCCGGGACAGGGGCTCTGGGGCCAACGTCCTGACTTTC

j_gene: TRBJ1-1
v_gene: TRBV18
abundance: .
d_gene: TRBD1
CDR3aa: CASSTQGADTEAFF
CDR3nt: TGTGCCAGCTCAACACAGGGGGCGGACACTGAAGCTTTCTTT

j_gene: TRBJ1-1
v_gene: TRBV2
abundance: once
d_gene: .
CDR3aa: CASSNAGDTEAFF
CDR3nt: TGTGCCAGCAGCAATGCAGGGGACACTGAAGCTTTCTTT

j_gene: TRBJ2-3
v_gene: TRBV11-2
abundance: .
d_gene: .
CDR3aa: CASSLGGLPEADTQYF
CDR3nt: TGTGCCAGCAGCTTAGGTGGCTTGCCGGAGGCAGATACGCAGTATTTT

j_gene: TRBJ2-7
v_gene: TRBV27
abundance: .
d_gene: .
CDR3aa: CASRTPGHHEQYF
CDR3nt: TGTGCCAGCAGGACACCGGGACATCACGAGCAGTACTTC

j_gene: TRBJ1-2
v_gene: TRBV7-3
abundance: .
d_gene: TRBD1
CDR3aa: CASSSTSGRGAYGYTF
CDR3nt: TGTGCCAGCAGCTCTACATCTGGCAGGGGGGCGTATGGCTACACCTTC

j_gene: TRBJ1-1
v_gene: TRBV9
abundance: .
d_gene: .
CDR3aa: CASSVVNRDTEAFF
CDR3nt: TGTGCCAGCAGCGTAGTTAACAGAGACACTGAAGCTTTCTTT

j_gene: TRBJ1-6
v_gene: TRBV5-5
abundance: once
d_gene: TRBD1
CDR3aa: CASSTRQGNNSPLHF
CDR3nt: TGTGCCAGCAGCACCAGACAGGGGAATAATTCACCCCTCCACTTT

j_gene: TRBJ2-7
v_gene: TRBV29-1
abundance: few
d_gene: TRBD1
CDR3aa: CSVAQGARPYEQYF
CDR3nt: TGCAGCGTGGCACAGGGGGCCCGTCCCTACGAGCAGTACTTC

j_gene: TRBJ2-7
v_gene: TRBV11-3
abundance: .
d_gene: TRBD1
CDR3aa: CASSPRDRGSEQYF
CDR3nt: TGTGCCAGCAGCCCCCGGGACAGGGGATCCGAGCAGTACTTC

j_gene: TRBJ1-6
v_gene: TRBV11-2
abundance: .
d_gene: .
CDR3aa: CASSPSQDYNSPLHF
CDR3nt: TGTGCCAGCAGCCCCTCACAGGATTATAATTCACCCCTCCACTTT

j_gene: TRBJ2-1
v_gene: TRBV3-1/TRBV3-2
abundance: .
d_gene: TRBD2
CDR3aa: CASSVGGSGGYNEQFF
CDR3nt: TGTGCCAGCAGCGTTGGGGGTAGCGGGGGATACAATGAGCAGTTCTTC

j_gene: TRBJ2-6
v_gene: TRBV5-6
abundance: once
d_gene: .
CDR3aa: CASSLLENPGANVLTF
CDR3nt: TGTGCCAGCAGCTTGCTAGAGAACCCTGGGGCCAACGTCCTGACTTTC

j_gene: TRBJ2-5
v_gene: TRBV5-1
abundance: .
d_gene: .
CDR3aa: CASSLAPSSGGETQYF
CDR3nt: TGCGCCAGCAGCTTGGCCCCGTCCAGTGGGGGGGAGACCCAGTACTTC

j_gene: TRBJ1-1
v_gene: TRBV28
abundance: .
d_gene: .
CDR3aa: CASSLEQENTEAFF
CDR3nt: TGTGCCAGCAGTTTAGAACAGGAGAACACTGAAGCTTTCTTT

j_gene: TRBJ1-1
v_gene: TRBV10-3
abundance: .
d_gene: .
CDR3aa: CAISDWTANTEAFF
CDR3nt: TGTGCCATCAGTGACTGGACAGCCAACACTGAAGCTTTCTTT

j_gene: TRBJ2-5
v_gene: TRBV19
abundance: .
d_gene: TRBD2
CDR3aa: CASSIGSSGGHETQYF
CDR3nt: TGTGCCAGTAGTATAGGGTCTAGCGGGGGGCACGAGACCCAGTACTTC

j_gene: TRBJ2-7
v_gene: TRBV5-6
abundance: .
d_gene: TRBD2
CDR3aa: CASSLDRYSGGISEQYF
CDR3nt: TGTGCCAGCAGCTTGGATCGGTACAGCGGGGGCATCAGCGAGCAGTACTTC

j_gene: TRBJ1-5
v_gene: TRBV7-9
abundance: once
d_gene: .
CDR3aa: CASTSYRDQPQHF
CDR3nt: TGTGCCAGCACCTCGTACAGGGATCAGCCCCAGCATTTT

j_gene: TRBJ2-7
v_gene: TRBV7-9
abundance: .
d_gene: TRBD2
CDR3aa: CASSSGHGGGYEQYF
CDR3nt: TGTGCCAGCAGCTCCGGTCACGGGGGGGGATACGAGCAGTACTTC

j_gene: TRBJ1-2
v_gene: TRBV5-5
abundance: .
d_gene: TRBD1
CDR3aa: CASSWGRDRGMYGYTF
CDR3nt: TGTGCCAGCAGCTGGGGGCGGGACAGGGGGATGTATGGCTACACCTTC

j_gene: TRBJ2-5
v_gene: TRBV5-1
abundance: .
d_gene: TRBD2
CDR3aa: CASSTGTGGVTQYF
CDR3nt: TGCGCCAGCAGTACCGGGACGGGAGGGGTGACCCAGTACTTC

j_gene: TRBJ1-2
v_gene: TRBV5-1
abundance: .
d_gene: .
CDR3aa: CASSLESVNYGYTF
CDR3nt: TGCGCCAGCAGCCTCGAATCGGTGAACTATGGCTACACCTTC

j_gene: TRBJ2-7
v_gene: TRBV5-5
abundance: .
d_gene: TRBD1
CDR3aa: CASSLVVTGYLEQYF
CDR3nt: TGTGCCAGCAGCTTGGTTGTGACAGGGTATCTCGAGCAGTACTTC

j_gene: TRBJ2-3
v_gene: TRBV7-2
abundance: .
d_gene: TRBD2
CDR3aa: CASSLEREDTQYF
CDR3nt: TGTGCCAGCAGCTTAGAGCGGGAAGATACGCAGTATTTT

j_gene: TRBJ1-3
v_gene: TRBV19
abundance: .
d_gene: .
CDR3aa: CASSPLNEGSRNTIYF
CDR3nt: TGTGCCAGTAGTCCCCTTAACGAGGGCTCGAGAAACACCATATATTTT

j_gene: TRBJ2-7
v_gene: TRBV9
abundance: .
d_gene: TRBD1
CDR3aa: CASSVSGQGSYEQYF
CDR3nt: TGTGCCAGCAGCGTCTCGGGACAGGGATCCTACGAGCAGTACTTC

j_gene: TRBJ1-6
v_gene: TRBV5-1
abundance: .
d_gene: TRBD1
CDR3aa: CASSLAGDRGFGSPLHF
CDR3nt: TGCGCCAGCAGCTTGGCAGGGGACAGGGGGTTTGGTTCACCCCTCCACTTT